The next 30 T cell receptor beta chains were all read from a single sample in a study of CD8+ T cells in alopecia areata. After isolation, RNA underwent reverse transcription to generate cDNA as the sequencing template. Using immunoSEQ multiplex PCR, the repertoire was profiled, and TCRdb retains in-frame clones only, with some absent. Of over 150,000 clones listed, more than 55% are singletons. Treatment here: oral pan-JAK inhibitor, 5-10 mg twice daily. Here the sequenced sample was CD4+ T cells sorted from blood, taken at week 4, from a patient treated with tofacitinib. Every receptor here comes from a human donor with alopecia areata.

This clone showed up just a few times. The rearrangement joins TRBV7-9 to TRBJ2-2, with a weak D call TRBD1 (5 bases). Trimming removed 5 bases at V and 5 bases at J, with 18 bases between. This CDR3 has 16 residues. Germline V lookup: CDR1 SEHNR, CDR2 FQNEAQ (reference sequence). CDR3 coding DNA: TGTGCCAGCAGCCCCCTGGGGCCCTCACGAACCGGGGAGCTGTTTTTT. Residues: CASSPLGPSRTGELFF.

This clone was picked up a small number of times. The chain links TRBV5-6 to TRBJ2-5; no clear D. The CDR3 length is 13 residues. Trimming pared 0 bases from V and 2 bases from J, leaving 5 bases between. The germline CDR1 and CDR2 sequences are SGHDT and YYEEEE. CDR3 loop: CASSLADQETQYF. CDR3 nucleotides: TGTGCCAGCAGCTTGGCGGATCAAGAGACCCAGTACTTC.

J is TRBJ2-5 and V is TRBV30; unclear D gene. The CDR3 has 13 residues. V was clipped by 1 base and J by 5 bases, with 11 bases between them. Looked up from germline, CDR1 is GTSNPN and CDR2 is SVGIG (reference sequence). Here the CDR3 DNA reads TGTGCCTGGAGTGATCCGGCCGGGGAGACCCAGTACTTC. This gives the protein CAWSDPAGETQYF.

This clone appeared a single time. V and J are TRBV30 and TRBJ2-2, with TRBD1 matching 7 bases. J gave up 6 bases and V 5 bases, and 9 bases lay outside the gene matches. CDR1 is GTSNPN and CDR2 is SVGIG in the germline V gene (reference sequence). The CDR3 totals 14 residues. For the CDR3, the DNA is TGTGCCTGGGGAAGGGGGCGTAGGCCCGGGGAGCTGTTTTTT. Translated: CAWGRGRRPGELFF.

The chain uses TRBV2 and TRBJ2-3; no definite D call. The V end was cut by 5 bases, the J end by 2 bases, with 11 bases between. The germline gives CDR1 SNHLY, CDR2 FYNNEI. CDR3 length: 14 residues. DNA for the CDR3: TGTGCCAGCAGTCCCCCCCGAGACACAGATACGCAGTATTTT. It translates to CASSPPRDTDTQYF.

CDR3 loop: CASRRDSSTGELFF. The CDR3 DNA is TGTGCCAGCAGGAGAGACAGTTCCACCGGGGAGCTGTTTTTT. This rearrangement joins TRBV11-2 to TRBJ2-2, with TRBD1 as a possible D gene (5 bases). The V and J ends lost 6 bases and 4 bases respectively, with 12 bases between them. This CDR3 is 14 amino acids long. Per the germline V gene, CDR1 is SGHAT and CDR2 is FQNNGV.

The chain couples TRBV5-1 to TRBJ2-7, with D unclear. CDR3 size: 14 residues. V lost 1 base and J 2 bases, leaving 10 bases between the germline ends. Looked up from germline, CDR1 is SGHRS and CDR2 is YFSETQ. The CDR3 here is CASSLSGTTYEQYF. DNA for the CDR3: TGCGCCAGCAGCTTGTCGGGCACCACCTACGAGCAGTACTTC. Together with reference TRBV5-1 and TRBJ2-7, the CDR3 gives the full variable domain: KAGVTQTPRYLIKTRGQQVTLSCSPISGHRSVSWYQQTPGQGLQFLFEYFSETQRNKGNFPGRFSGRQFSNSRSEMNVSTLELGDSALYLCASSLSGTTYEQYFGPGTRLTVT.

The V gene is TRBV5-6, the J gene TRBJ1-5; tentative D call: TRBD1 (5 bases). V dropped 3 bases and J dropped 3 bases, with 7 bases sitting between them. The length of the CDR3 is 13 residues. CDR1 SGHDT and CDR2 YYEEEE come from the germline V gene. CDR3 sequence: CASSWGLNQPQHF. CDR3 DNA sequence: TGTGCCAGCAGCTGGGGACTCAATCAGCCCCAGCATTTT.

V usage is TRBV5-1 and J usage is TRBJ2-3; D is unclear. Trimming left V 2 bases short and J 5 bases short, with 3 bases between. The CDR3 length is 11 residues. In germline, CDR1 is SGHRS, CDR2 YFSETQ. CDR3 nucleotide sequence: TGCGCCAGCAGCTTTGAAGATACGCAGTATTTT. It encodes CASSFEDTQYF.

This chain connects TRBV5-1 to TRBJ1-2; 9 bases line up with TRBD1. CDR1 SGHRS and CDR2 YFSETQ come from the germline V gene. The CDR3 loop spans 18 amino acids. J lost 6 bases, V lost 4 bases, and 19 bases had no gene match. As DNA, the CDR3 is TGCGCCAGCAGCCAAATGCCGGGACAGGGCCCTACCGGGGATGGCTACACCTTC. Its protein is CASSQMPGQGPTGDGYTF.

The sample holds a few counts of this clone. This chain links TRBV30 with TRBJ1-1, with unresolved D. This CDR3 is 13 amino acids long. From germline, CDR1 is GTSNPN and CDR2 SVGIG (reference sequence). Trimming shortened V by 3 bases and J by 4 bases, and 12 bases separated the two germline ends. CDR3 DNA sequence: TGTGCCTGGAGCGAGAACATGGGCACTGAAGCTTTCTTT. This translates into CAWSENMGTEAFF.

V usage is TRBV9 and J usage is TRBJ1-2; 8 nucleotides match TRBD1. CDR3 size: 15 residues. Germline values: CDR1 SGDLS, CDR2 YYNGEE. The V gene end was trimmed by 0 bases and the J gene end by 5 bases; junction bases not matched to a gene: 6. Here the CDR3 reads CASSVGMGDRYGYTF. The DNA for the CDR3 is TGTGCCAGCAGCGTAGGGATGGGGGACAGGTATGGCTACACCTTC.

This sequence joins TRBV5-4 and TRBJ1-2; D remains unclear. Germline V gene data show CDR1 as SGHNT and CDR2 as YYREEE (reference sequence). Trimming took off 5 bases at V and 6 bases at J, with 14 bases between the two ends. The CDR3 extends over 13 amino acids. The CDR3 is CASRIVGSDGYTF. The DNA of the CDR3 is TGTGCCAGCAGAATCGTCGGCTCAGATGGCTACACCTTC.

In this sample, this clone turned up once. The V call is TRBV29-1, the J call TRBJ1-5; 8 bases agree with TRBD1. Losses at the gene ends were 6 bases for V and 0 bases for J; bases not matched to a gene: 7. CDR3 length: 15 amino acids. Looked up from germline, CDR1 is SQVTM and CDR2 is ANQGSEA. CDR3: CSVTTGGNSNQPQHF. In DNA, the CDR3 is TGCAGCGTCACCACAGGGGGAAATAGCAATCAGCCCCAGCATTTT. The complete variable domain, with remaining parts taken from reference TRBV29-1 and TRBJ1-5, reads SAVISQKPSRDICQRGTSLTIQCQVDSQVTMMFWYRQQPGQSLTLIATANQGSEATYESGFVIDKFPISRPNLTFSTLTVSNMSPEDSSIYLCSVTTGGNSNQPQHFGDGTRLSIL.

This clone has only a few counts. The chain uses TRBV28 and TRBJ2-3; D not resolved. The CDR3 length is 13 residues. Trimming pared 7 bases from V and 9 bases from J, leaving 17 bases between. Germline V CDR1 and CDR2: MDHEN, SYDVKM. CDR3 sequence: CASTLIPWGTQYF. CDR3 bases: TGTGCCAGCACCCTAATCCCTTGGGGAACGCAGTATTTT.

The V and J genes are TRBV5-1 and TRBJ2-5; unclear D gene. Germline loops: CDR1 SGHRS, CDR2 YFSETQ. This CDR3 is built from 13 residues. V lost 8 bases, J lost 1 base, and 12 bases lay in between. The CDR3 DNA follows: TGCGCCAGTTCCAGCCTTCCCCAAGAGACCCAGTACTTC. This sequence encodes CASSSLPQETQYF.

A few counts support this clone. The V gene is TRBV4-1, the J gene TRBJ2-1, with D tentatively TRBD2 (8 bases). The CDR3 has 17 amino acids. CDR1 is MGHRA and CDR2 is YSYEKL in the germline V gene. Trimming left V 5 bases short and J 1 base short, with 18 bases between. CDR3: CASSNQRGTESYNEQFF. CDR3 bases: TGCGCCAGCAGCAATCAGCGGGGGACAGAGTCCTACAATGAGCAGTTCTTC.

The rearrangement uses TRBV7-2 and TRBJ1-2; 7 bases line up with TRBD1. The germline V gene encodes CDR1 SGHTA and CDR2 FQGNSA. V lost 5 bases to trimming and J lost 4 bases; unmatched junction nucleotides: 10. The CDR3 totals 15 residues. CDR3 in amino acids: CASSRETGMSYGYTF. The CDR3 nucleotides are TGTGCCAGCAGCCGAGAGACAGGGATGAGCTATGGCTACACCTTC.

This clone appeared a single time. V and J are TRBV29-1 and TRBJ1-1; perhaps TRBD1 as D (5 bases). V dropped 4 bases and J dropped 5 bases, with 14 bases sitting between them. Germline V gives CDR1 SQVTM, CDR2 ANQGSEA. The length of the CDR3 is 13 residues. CDR3: CSVVKGTGTEAFF. The CDR3, as DNA: TGCAGCGTTGTTAAAGGGACGGGTACTGAAGCTTTCTTT. The entire variable domain, with the rest obtained from reference TRBV29-1 and TRBJ1-1, is as follows: SAVISQKPSRDICQRGTSLTIQCQVDSQVTMMFWYRQQPGQSLTLIATANQGSEATYESGFVIDKFPISRPNLTFSTLTVSNMSPEDSSIYLCSVVKGTGTEAFFGQGTRLTVV.

The V call is TRBV9, the J call TRBJ1-4; D is possibly TRBD1 (5 bases). The CDR3 runs to 16 residues. The V gene lost 0 bases and the J gene lost 8 bases, with 17 bases spanning the gap. CDR1 is SGDLS, CDR2 YYNGEE, per germline. The CDR3 DNA reads as TGTGCCAGCAGCGTAGGGGTAAACCCCGGGGGGGAAAAACTGTTTTTT. Translating gives CASSVGVNPGGEKLFF.

The rearrangement uses TRBV7-9 and TRBJ1-2, with 7 positions matching TRBD1. The CDR3 spans 15 residues. Trimming took 6 bases from V and 7 from J; bases not matched to a gene: 14. Germline-derived CDR1 and CDR2 are SEHNR and FQNEAQ (reference sequence). In DNA form, the CDR3 reads TGTGCCAGCAGTTTGGATAGGAAGGGGGCCGTTGGCTACACCTTC. This codes for CASSLDRKGAVGYTF. Full variable domain (outside the CDR3, taken from reference TRBV7-9 and TRBJ1-2): DTGVSQNPRHKITKRGQNVTFRCDPISEHNRLYWYRQTLGQGPEFLTYFQNEAQLEKSRLLSDRFSAERPKGSFSTLEIQRTEQGDSAMYLCASSLDRKGAVGYTFGSGTRLTVV.

CDR3 bases: TGTGCCAGCAGCTTACAGGTATCTGACACTGAAGCTTTCTTT. This codes for CASSLQVSDTEAFF. J is TRBJ1-1 and V is TRBV7-9; D gene ambiguous. Germline V gene data show CDR1 as SEHNR and CDR2 as FQNEAQ (reference sequence). V lost 2 bases and J 3 bases, leaving 10 bases between the germline ends. The CDR3 sequence is 14 residues long.

This clone has a handful of counts. This rearrangement joins TRBV30 to TRBJ2-3; D gene unclear. Germline CDR1 is GTSNPN and CDR2 is SVGIG (reference sequence). V lost 2 bases to trimming and J lost 6 bases, with 6 bases between them. The CDR3 extends over 11 amino acids. Written as DNA, the CDR3 is TGTGCCTGGAGTAGTCTGGATACGCAGTATTTT. Its protein is CAWSSLDTQYF.

The chain combines TRBV30 with TRBJ2-7, with TRBD1 matching 9 bases. V gave up 4 bases and J gave up 3 bases; unmatched junction bases: 7. Germline V gene data show CDR1 as GTSNPN and CDR2 as SVGIG (reference sequence). This CDR3 region has 14 residues. The DNA for the CDR3 is TGTGCCTGGAACCGGGGACAGGGCTACTACGAGCAGTACTTC. Its protein product is CAWNRGQGYYEQYF.

The chain has TRBV5-1 and TRBJ2-3; 9 nucleotides agree with TRBD1. The CDR3 contains 15 residues. Trimming cost V 4 bases and J 4 bases; bases outside gene matches: 7. Germline CDR1 and CDR2: SGHRS and YFSETQ. CDR3 sequence: CASSATGGQADTQYF. CDR3 DNA: TGCGCCAGCAGCGCTACAGGGGGCCAGGCAGATACGCAGTATTTT. The whole variable domain, filled in from reference TRBV5-1 and TRBJ2-3, reads KAGVTQTPRYLIKTRGQQVTLSCSPISGHRSVSWYQQTPGQGLQFLFEYFSETQRNKGNFPGRFSGRQFSNSRSEMNVSTLELGDSALYLCASSATGGQADTQYFGPGTRLTVL.

The chain recombines TRBV5-1 with TRBJ2-5; D remains ambiguous. The CDR3 covers 15 residues. V was shortened by 1 base and J by 1 base, with 11 bases between the two germline ends. Looked up from germline, CDR1 is SGHRS and CDR2 is YFSETQ. CDR3: CASSLHGGAQETQYF. CDR3 DNA sequence: TGCGCCAGCAGCTTGCACGGCGGAGCCCAAGAGACCCAGTACTTC.

This chain connects TRBV13 to TRBJ2-4, with TRBD2 matching over 7 bases. The length of the CDR3 is 13 residues. The V gene's germline CDR1 is PRHDT and CDR2 FYEKMQ (reference sequence). V was clipped by 7 bases and J by 3 bases; unmatched bases: 3. The CDR3 loop reads CASTSGGKNIQYF. CDR3 nucleotide sequence: TGTGCCAGCACTTCGGGGGGCAAAAACATTCAGTACTTC. The whole variable domain, remainder taken from reference TRBV13 and TRBJ2-4, is AAGVIQSPRHLIKEKRETATLKCYPIPRHDTVYWYQQGPGQDPQFLISFYEKMQSDKGSIPDRFSAQQFSDYHSELNMSSLELGDSALYFCASTSGGKNIQYFGAGTRLSVL.

Only one count was recorded for this clone. The V gene is TRBV6-4, the J gene TRBJ2-3; possible D gene TRBD2, 5 bases. The CDR3 has 13 amino acids. CDR1 is MRHNA, CDR2 SNTAGT, per germline. The V end was cut by 2 bases, the J end by 3 bases, with 6 bases between. The DNA of the CDR3 is TGTGCCAGCAGTGACAGGGAGACAGATACGCAGTATTTT. Protein sequence: CASSDRETDTQYF.

There are a few counts of this clone. The rearrangement joins TRBV29-1 to TRBJ2-7, with TRBD1 identical over 9 bases. The V and J ends lost 5 bases and 2 bases, in that order; junction bases with no gene match: 10. Germline V gene lookup returns CDR1 SQVTM and CDR2 ANQGSEA. The CDR3 loop spans 15 amino acids. This CDR3 is CSVYLGQGKTYEQYF. The CDR3 DNA follows: TGCAGCGTTTACCTCGGACAGGGGAAGACCTACGAGCAGTACTTC.

This clone showed up just once. This chain joins TRBV30 and TRBJ2-3; no reliable D call. Trimming shortened V by 1 base and J by 5 bases, and 4 bases separated the two germline ends. Germline assignment: CDR1 GTSNPN and CDR2 SVGIG (reference sequence). The CDR3 is 11 amino acids. Here the CDR3 reads CAWSGGDTQYF. CDR3 nucleotides: TGTGCCTGGAGTGGGGGAGATACGCAGTATTTT.